A selection of T cell receptor beta chains follows, all from one sample in a study of OX40 agonist ivuxolimab in advanced cancers. Sequencing was performed with immunoSEQ multiplex PCR; in TCRdb, only in-frame clones are kept and a portion is missing. Seen here are roughly 55,000 clones, 80% observed once, and the top ten hold around 4.5%. The source material was CD4+ or CD8+ T cells sorted from blood, sampled in a trial of the OX40 agonist ivuxolimab. These receptors came from an adult with an advanced solid tumor such as melanoma, head and neck, liver or kidney cancer. Both conserved end residues are part of each CDR3. D genes are given only for firm matches. Clone size is shown for a subset of rows, as once, few, many or a class of expanded clone.

TRBJ1-2 TRBV10-3 - few CAIRPGAANYGYTF TGTGCCATCAGGCCGGGGGCCGCTAACTATGGCTACACCTTC
TRBJ1-1 TRBV2 - - CASRPTEGRGTEAFF TGTGCCAGCAGGCCTACCGAGGGGAGGGGGACTGAAGCTTTCTTT
TRBJ1-3 TRBV2 - few CASSEGQGAGNTIYF TGTGCCAGCAGTGAAGGGCAGGGAGCGGGAAACACCATATATTTT
TRBJ2-3 TRBV12-5 TRBD2 few CASGLSGGADTQYF TGTGCTAGTGGTCTTAGCGGGGGGGCAGATACGCAGTATTTT
TRBJ2-7 TRBV5-4 TRBD1 - CASSRWGTGTYEQYF TGTGCCAGCAGCCGCTGGGGGACAGGTACCTACGAGCAGTACTTC
TRBJ2-7 TRBV19 TRBD2 few CASSPSGSRPYEQYF TGTGCCAGTAGCCCTAGCGGGAGTCGTCCCTACGAGCAGTACTTC
TRBJ2-7 TRBV6-1 - - CASRTGGSSYEQYF TGTGCCAGCAGGACAGGAGGAAGCTCCTACGAGCAGTACTTC
TRBJ1-4 TRBV29-1 - once CSVGGVANEKLFF TGCAGCGTTGGAGGGGTCGCTAATGAAAAACTGTTTTTT
TRBJ1-6 TRBV27 TRBD1 - CASHRGSYRGSESPLHF TGTGCCAGCCACCGGGGGAGCTACAGGGGGTCCGAATCACCCCTCCACTTT
TRBJ1-3 TRBV5-1 - - CASSPTAGTGNTIYF TGCGCCAGCAGCCCGACGGCGGGGACTGGAAACACCATATATTTT
TRBJ1-2 TRBV18 - few CASSPRDFFWGYTF TGTGCCAGCTCACCACGAGATTTTTTTTGGGGCTACACCTTC
TRBJ1-6 TRBV6-5 TRBD1 - CASRTGQGNSPLHF TGTGCCAGCAGGACAGGGCAGGGAAACTCACCCCTCCACTTT
TRBJ2-5 TRBV19 TRBD2 - CASSRTSGGQETQYF TGTGCCAGTAGCCGGACTAGCGGGGGCCAAGAGACCCAGTACTTC
TRBJ1-1 TRBV6-6 - - CASSYSALGYTEAFF TGTGCCAGCAGTTACTCGGCATTGGGGTACACTGAAGCTTTCTTT
TRBJ1-3 TRBV5-1 - - CASSSGISGNTIYF TGCGCCAGCAGCTCAGGGATTTCTGGAAACACCATATATTTT
TRBJ1-2 TRBV6-6 - - CASRILRGAYYGYTF TGTGCCAGCAGAATCCTAAGGGGCGCCTACTATGGCTACACCTTC
TRBJ2-2 TRBV29-1 TRBD1 - CSVKNTGTAKNTGELFF TGCAGCGTTAAAAACACCGGGACAGCGAAGAACACCGGGGAGCTGTTTTTT
TRBJ2-7 TRBV13 TRBD2 - CASSKYTGTSGLYEQYF TGTGCCAGCAGCAAATATACCGGGACTAGCGGACTTTACGAGCAGTACTTC
TRBJ2-5 TRBV5-1 TRBD2 - CASSLAASGIETQYF TGCGCCAGCAGCTTGGCGGCTAGCGGGATTGAGACCCAGTACTTC
TRBJ2-7 TRBV7-2 TRBD1 few CASSRAGTAYEQYF TGTGCCAGCAGCCGAGCCGGGACAGCGTACGAGCAGTACTTC
TRBJ2-2 TRBV4-3 - - CASRDLWDTGELFF TGCGCCAGCAGAGACTTGTGGGATACCGGGGAGCTGTTTTTT
TRBJ1-2 TRBV7-2 - - CASSLAKGFGGYTF TGTGCCAGCAGCTTAGCGAAGGGGTTCGGGGGCTACACCTTC
TRBJ2-3 TRBV10-3 TRBD1 - CAISGQGIFTDTQYF TGTGCCATCAGTGGACAGGGCATTTTCACAGATACGCAGTATTTT
TRBJ1-5 TRBV5-8 TRBD1 - CASSFGTGLSNQPQHF TGTGCCAGCAGCTTCGGGACAGGGTTATCCAATCAGCCCCAGCATTTT
TRBJ1-4 TRBV11-2 - - CASSLDGKGGRVKLFF TGTGCCAGCAGCTTAGATGGGAAGGGGGGGCGCGTAAAACTGTTTTTT
TRBJ2-5 TRBV2 TRBD1 - CATSLRDRGQETQYF TGTGCCACCTCACTCCGGGACAGGGGGCAAGAGACCCAGTACTTC
TRBJ1-1 TRBV6-1 TRBD1 - CASRLRQGNTEAFF TGTGCCAGCAGGCTTAGACAGGGGAACACTGAAGCTTTCTTT
TRBJ2-5 TRBV7-2 TRBD2 - CASSPPRLAGGETQYF TGTGCCAGCAGCCCCCCCCGACTAGCGGGCGGAGAGACCCAGTACTTC
TRBJ2-1 TRBV27 TRBD2 once CASRPLAGGYNEQFF TGTGCCAGCAGACCACTAGCGGGGGGCTACAATGAGCAGTTCTTC
TRBJ2-7 TRBV7-2 - - CASSLGTNYEQYF TGTGCCAGCAGCCTTGGGACCAACTACGAGCAGTACTTC
TRBJ1-6 TRBV19 - - CASSLTGVGSPLHF TGTGCCAGTAGCCTGACCGGGGTCGGTTCACCCCTCCACTTT
TRBJ2-7 TRBV5-1 - - CASSLQGRGYEQYF TGCGCCAGCAGCTTGCAGGGGAGGGGCTACGAGCAGTACTTC
TRBJ1-1 TRBV30 - few CAWEPDRLRLNTEAFF TGTGCCTGGGAGCCTGACAGACTCAGGCTGAACACTGAAGCTTTCTTT
TRBJ1-5 TRBV5-1 TRBD1 - CASSSNPGQSSNQPQHF TGCGCCAGCAGTTCTAACCCGGGACAGTCGAGCAATCAGCCCCAGCATTTT
TRBJ2-7 TRBV9 TRBD2 - CASSAHGTSGSSFYEQYF TGTGCCAGCAGCGCACACGGGACTAGCGGGTCTTCCTTCTACGAGCAGTACTTC
TRBJ1-2 TRBV19 TRBD1 - CASSKTGRFYGYTF TGTGCCAGTAGTAAGACAGGGAGGTTCTATGGCTACACCTTC
TRBJ2-1 TRBV6-6 TRBD1 - CASSYGGQRDYEQFF TGTGCCAGCAGTTACGGGGGACAGCGAGACTATGAGCAGTTCTTC
TRBJ2-2 TRBV7-9 - - CASRPSPMDTPNTGELFF TGTGCCAGCAGACCCTCTCCCATGGACACTCCGAACACCGGGGAGCTGTTTTTT
TRBJ1-4 TRBV28 - - CATSEAPRREKLFF TGTGCCACCTCAGAGGCGCCTCGGCGTGAAAAACTGTTTTTT
TRBJ1-5 TRBV5-6 TRBD1 - CASSLAGTGGGQPQHF TGTGCCAGCAGCTTGGCCGGGACAGGGGGCGGTCAGCCCCAGCATTTT